Listed here is a single TCR beta chain. The sample is drawn from a study of blood T cell repertoires in COVID-19. Original data processing: Reference gene primer amplification yielded estimated nucleated cell counts. Libraries were prepared by immunoSEQ multiplex PCR; TCRdb keeps only in-frame clonotypes and omits some of them. That table is the source of V, J and clone size, and D and trimming were worked out from the DNA. The sample includes fewer than 200,000 clones, approximately 82% seen only once; the top ten take approximately 4%. The junction had 4 bases not matched to a gene; V was cut back by 3 bases and J by 5 bases. The germline gives CDR1 MNHEY, CDR2 SMNVEV (reference sequence). This CDR3 contains 15 residues.

This chain links TRBV27 with TRBJ2-2; TRBD1 matches at 9 bases. The sequenced material came from PBMCs or T cells enriched from blood (not recorded which). This TCR derives from a woman aged 50 to 60 in a cohort exposed to, infected with or recovered from COVID-19 (not recorded which). The CDR3 is CASSFTGGETGELFF. CDR3 coding DNA: TGTGCCAGCAGTTTTACAGGGGGCGAGACCGGGGAGCTGTTTTTT.